The 21 T cell receptor beta chains presented below share a single source sample, sequenced in a study of memory CD4+ T cells and cytomegalovirus serostatus. The protocol was immunoSEQ multiplex PCR, while the TCRdb copy is restricted to in-frame clones and leaves out a portion. The data contain approximately 53,000 clones, around four fifths of them singletons. Single viable CD3+CD4+CD8-CD45RO+ cells were sorted as the memory CD4+ T cells. Sequencing used memory CD4+ T cells from blood. The receptor source for this set is an adult in good health and CMV-seronegative.

This clone was seen a few times. The chain links TRBV10-2 to TRBJ1-2, with 12 nucleotides matching TRBD1. Germline values: CDR1 WSHSY, CDR2 SAAADI. The V gene end was trimmed by 6 bases and the J gene end by 7 bases; junction bases not matched to a gene: 12. The CDR3 is made up of 16 amino acids. CDR3 coding DNA: TGCGCCAGCAGCGAAGACCGGGACAGGGGGCGCGGTGGCTACACCTTC. Its translation: CASSEDRDRGRGGYTF.

The rearrangement uses TRBV5-6 and TRBJ2-5, with TRBD2 as a possible D gene (5 bases). Germline V gene sequence: CDR1 SGHDT, CDR2 YYEEEE. CDR3 size: 14 residues. V was trimmed by 4 bases and J by 2 bases, leaving 12 bases between them. CDR3 residues: CASSLGRRQETQYF. CDR3 nucleotides: TGTGCCAGCAGCCTGGGTAGGAGGCAAGAGACCCAGTACTTC.

In its sample, this clone was seen many times. V and J are TRBV11-2 and TRBJ1-1; D might be TRBD1 (5 bases). This CDR3 comprises 14 residues. Germline V gene lookup returns CDR1 SGHAT and CDR2 FQNNGV. Deletions cut 2 bases from V and 2 bases from J, with 9 bases between. CDR3 protein: CASSLNQGNTEAFF. DNA of the CDR3: TGTGCCAGCAGCTTAAACCAGGGCAACACTGAAGCTTTCTTT. The full variable domain, completed using reference TRBV11-2 and TRBJ1-1, is EAGVAQSPRYKIIEKRQSVAFWCNPISGHATLYWYQQILGQGPKLLIQFQNNGVVDDSQLPKDRFSAERLKGVDSTLKIQPAKLEDSAVYLCASSLNQGNTEAFFGQGTRLTVV.

The V and J genes are TRBV7-9 and TRBJ2-7; TRBD2 matches at 8 bases. The CDR3 has 16 residues. Germline V lookup: CDR1 SEHNR, CDR2 FQNEAQ (reference sequence). V was clipped by 5 bases and J by 3 bases; unmatched bases: 12. In DNA form, the CDR3 reads TGTGCCAGCAGCCCTCCTTTTAGCGGGAATAGCTACGAGCAGTACTTC. Translated, it gives CASSPPFSGNSYEQYF.

Note on this clone: At one end the junction does not follow the germline gene, possibly because of a read error. This chain connects TRBV7-7 to TRBJ2-5, with 13 bases identical to TRBD2. The CDR3 is 16 amino acids. Germline V CDR1 and CDR2: SSHAT, FNYEAQ (reference sequence). The CDR3 nucleotides are TGTGCTAGCAGCTTAGGGGGACTAGCGGGACTGGAGACCCAGTACTTC. As protein: CASSLGGLAGLETQYF.

J is TRBJ2-5 and V is TRBV5-4; the D gene could be TRBD1 or TRBD2 (5 bases each). CDR3 length: 15 amino acids. CDR1 is SGHNT and CDR2 is YYREEE in the germline V gene (reference sequence). Trimming left V 4 bases short and J 9 bases short, with 22 bases between. For the CDR3, the DNA is TGTGCCAGCAGCACAGGCCGGGACCGCCGCGAGTCCCAGTACTTC. It encodes CASSTGRDRRESQYF.

The chain has TRBV10-3 and TRBJ2-7, with 13 bases lining up with TRBD2. Germline-derived CDR1 and CDR2 are ENHRY and SYGVKD. The CDR3 loop spans 15 amino acids. Germline trimming cut 10 bases from V and 7 bases from J; bases unmatched to any gene: 13. CDR3 nucleotide sequence: TGTGCCAGCAGGGCCGGACTAGCGGGAGTGTCAGAGCAGTACTTC. Amino acid sequence: CASRAGLAGVSEQYF.

The rearrangement uses TRBV18 and TRBJ1-5, with D maybe TRBD1 (6 bases). Germline CDR1 is KGHSH and CDR2 is LQKENI. With 3 bases removed from V and 7 bases from J, the gap between germline ends came to 13 bases. The CDR3 is 14 amino acids. The CDR3 bases are TGTGCCAGCTCACCTGGGGGGGGCCCCCAGCCCCAGCATTTT. It specifies CASSPGGGPQPQHF.

Concerning this clone itself: One end of the junction fails to match germline, which may point to a read error. The rearrangement uses TRBV7-2 and TRBJ2-3; 13 bases line up with TRBD2. The CDR3 is 14 amino acids. The germline CDR1 and CDR2 sequences are SGHTA and FQGNSA. The CDR3, as DNA: TGTGCCAGCAGCTTCTCCGGGACTAGCGGGGAAACGGGTTTT. Translation: CASSFSGTSGETGF.

This chain joins TRBV20-1 and TRBJ2-5; possible D gene TRBD1, 6 bases. CDR3 length equals 11 residues. In germline, CDR1 is DFQATT, CDR2 SNEGSKA (reference sequence). V was cut by 6 bases and J by 4 bases, with 9 bases left in between. CDR3 in DNA: TGCAGTGCAACGACAGGAGAGACCCAGTACTTC. This gives the protein CSATTGETQYF.

This chain uses TRBV27 with TRBJ1-2; D gene unclear. V lost 6 bases, J lost 4 bases, and 12 bases lay in between. In germline, CDR1 is MNHEY, CDR2 SMNVEV (reference sequence). The length of the CDR3 is 13 residues. CDR3 DNA: TGTGCCAGCAGCCGAGCGGGTGTCTATGGCTACACCTTC. Its protein product is CASSRAGVYGYTF.

This chain connects TRBV5-1 to TRBJ2-5; no clear D gene. Trimming cost V 3 bases and J 1 base, with 10 bases left between them. Germline assignment: CDR1 SGHRS and CDR2 YFSETQ. This CDR3 has 14 amino acids. CDR3: CASSSWSTQETQYF. The CDR3, as DNA: TGCGCCAGCAGCTCGTGGAGCACCCAAGAGACCCAGTACTTC. The variable domain in full, with the rest retrieved from reference TRBV5-1 and TRBJ2-5, is KAGVTQTPRYLIKTRGQQVTLSCSPISGHRSVSWYQQTPGQGLQFLFEYFSETQRNKGNFPGRFSGRQFSNSRSEMNVSTLELGDSALYLCASSSWSTQETQYFGPGTRLLVL.

The chain links TRBV6-6 to TRBJ1-5; a weak D match, TRBD1 (5 bases). Trimming removed 5 bases from V and 7 bases from J, with 21 bases in between. The CDR3 consists of 16 residues. Germline V gene sequence: CDR1 MNHNY, CDR2 SVGAGI (reference sequence). CDR3 nucleotide sequence: TGTGCCAGCAGTCCTTTGGGGGGGAAGGAAGGGCAGCCCCAGCATTTT. Protein product: CASSPLGGKEGQPQHF.

This clone was found once. The chain is built from TRBV6-5 and TRBJ2-7; D uncertain. This CDR3 spans 14 amino acids. Germline CDR1 MNHEY, CDR2 SVGAGI. V was clipped by 2 bases and J by 0 bases, with 8 bases between them. The CDR3 here is CASSYGQSSYEQYF. In nucleotides, the CDR3 is TGTGCCAGCAGTTACGGGCAGAGCTCCTACGAGCAGTACTTC.

The chain recombines TRBV19 with TRBJ2-1, with D perhaps TRBD1 or TRBD2 (6 bases each). Trimming cost V 7 bases and J 8 bases, with 24 bases left between them. CDR3 length: 16 amino acids. Looked up from germline, CDR1 is LNHDA and CDR2 is SQIVND (reference sequence). The CDR3: CASTQGGTLGVYEQFF. The CDR3 coding sequence is TGTGCCAGTACCCAAGGGGGGACCCTCGGGGTGTATGAGCAGTTCTTC.

This clone was seen a handful of times. The V gene is TRBV5-1, the J gene TRBJ1-2; perhaps TRBD1 as D (5 bases). The CDR3 length is 17 residues. In germline, CDR1 is SGHRS, CDR2 YFSETQ. Trimming took off 0 bases at V and 1 base at J, with 16 bases between the two ends. CDR3 residues: CASSLDPTVLLNYGYTF. The CDR3 bases are TGCGCCAGCAGCTTGGATCCGACAGTGCTCCTTAACTATGGCTACACCTTC.

The sample holds one count of this clone. The chain recombines TRBV6-1 with TRBJ1-5; 7 bases are a match to TRBD1. Germline assignment: CDR1 MNHNS and CDR2 SASEGT. The V segment lost 4 bases and the J segment 2 bases; nucleotides outside the gene matches: 5. The CDR3 contains 15 residues. The CDR3 DNA is TGTGCCAGCAGTGGGGGAGGGGGCGGCAATCAGCCCCAGCATTTT. Its translation is CASSGGGGGNQPQHF.

The V gene is TRBV6-1, the J gene TRBJ1-5; D ambiguous. The V end lost 6 bases, the J end lost 1 base, and 10 bases lay between the germline ends. The CDR3 contains 14 residues. Per germline, CDR1 MNHNS and CDR2 SASEGT. The CDR3 spells CASREVGSNQPQHF. CDR3 DNA: TGTGCCAGCAGGGAGGTGGGGAGCAATCAGCCCCAGCATTTT.

J is TRBJ2-2 and V is TRBV2, with D perhaps matching TRBD2 (5 bases). This CDR3 has 15 residues. V lost 7 bases and J 5 bases, leaving 17 bases between the germline ends. Germline V gene data show CDR1 as SNHLY and CDR2 as FYNNEI. DNA for the CDR3: TGTGCCAGCACCCCTAGCACGGTCCAAACCGGGGAGCTGTTTTTT. This gives the protein CASTPSTVQTGELFF. The full variable domain, with the rest looked up from reference TRBV2 and TRBJ2-2, is EPEVTQTPSHQVTQMGQEVILRCVPISNHLYFYWYRQILGQKVEFLVSFYNNEISEKSEIFDDQFSVERPDGSNFTLKIRSTKLEDSAMYFCASTPSTVQTGELFFGEGSRLTVL.

The chain combines TRBV14 with TRBJ1-4; 8 nucleotides align to TRBD1. V dropped 4 bases and J dropped 7; count of bases not matched to a gene: 8. Germline-derived CDR1 and CDR2 are SGHDN and FVKESK. The CDR3 is made up of 15 amino acids. CDR3 sequence reads: CASSRTGGRGEKLFF. The CDR3 bases are TGTGCCAGCAGCCGAACAGGGGGACGCGGTGAAAAACTGTTTTTT.

V gene TRBV27 combines with J gene TRBJ1-5; D gene ambiguous. In germline, CDR1 is MNHEY, CDR2 SMNVEV (reference sequence). This CDR3 region has 14 residues. V was clipped by 4 bases and J by 9 bases, with 16 bases between them. The CDR3 is CASSSVPWVGPQHF. DNA for the CDR3: TGTGCCAGCAGTTCGGTACCATGGGTAGGGCCCCAGCATTTT.